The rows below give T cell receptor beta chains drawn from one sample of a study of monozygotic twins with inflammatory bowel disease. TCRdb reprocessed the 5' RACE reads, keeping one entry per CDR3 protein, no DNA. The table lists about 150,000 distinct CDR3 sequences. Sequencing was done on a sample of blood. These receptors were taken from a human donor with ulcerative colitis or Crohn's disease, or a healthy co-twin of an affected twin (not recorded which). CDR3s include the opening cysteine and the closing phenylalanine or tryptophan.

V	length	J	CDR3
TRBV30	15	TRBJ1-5	CAWSIRTVWGQPQHF
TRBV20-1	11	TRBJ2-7	CSARGIYEQYF
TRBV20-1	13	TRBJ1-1	CSAGGGLNTEAFF
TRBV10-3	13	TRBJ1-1	CAIRWTVDTEAFF
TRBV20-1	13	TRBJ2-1	CSASLLTFNEQFF
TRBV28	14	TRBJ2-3	CASSRQGVGDTQYF
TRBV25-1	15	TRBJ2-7	CASSDLTRSSYEQYF
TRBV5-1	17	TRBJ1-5	CASSPDPVYRYNQPQHF
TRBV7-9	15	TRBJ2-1	CASSLGQGVYNEQFF
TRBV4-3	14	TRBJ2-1	CASSQGTGVYEQFF
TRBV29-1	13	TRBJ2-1	CSVAQRDYNEQFF
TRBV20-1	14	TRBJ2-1	CSALGDRGTNEQFF
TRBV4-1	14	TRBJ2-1	CASSQDPGDNEQFF
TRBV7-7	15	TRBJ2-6	CASSSGPAGANVLTF
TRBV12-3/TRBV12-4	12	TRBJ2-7	CASSLWAYEQYF
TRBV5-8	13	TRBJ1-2	CASSRRDSYGYTF
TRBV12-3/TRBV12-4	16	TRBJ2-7	CASSLKLAAASYEQYF
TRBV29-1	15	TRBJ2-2	CSVDKAGGDTGELFF
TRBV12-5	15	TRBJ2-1	CASGLSASSYNEQFF
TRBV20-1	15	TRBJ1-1	CSARDPDRADTEAFF
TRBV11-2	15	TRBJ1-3	CASSLLKNSGNTIYF
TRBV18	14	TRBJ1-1	CASSPRRPNTEAFF
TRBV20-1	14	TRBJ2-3	CSARVRLGGDTQYF
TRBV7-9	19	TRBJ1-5	CASSRWTQGSLHGNQPQHF
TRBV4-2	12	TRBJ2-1	CASSPTRDEQFF
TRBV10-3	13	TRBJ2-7	CAISPVLGYEQYF
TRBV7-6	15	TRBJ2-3	CASSSRGLVTDTQYF